This TCR beta chain stems from a study of OX40 agonist ivuxolimab in advanced cancers. Measured with immunoSEQ multiplex PCR; TCRdb has only the in-frame clones, and not every one. The sample holds some 15,000 clones, around 83% seen once. CDR3 length: 15 residues. V lost 4 bases to trimming and J lost 9 bases, with 19 bases between them. The germline V gene encodes CDR1 KGHSH and CDR2 LQKENI. The sequence was obtained from an adult with an advanced solid tumor such as melanoma, head and neck, liver or kidney cancer. V usage is TRBV18 and J usage is TRBJ2-1; D tentatively fits TRBD1 or TRBD2 (6 bases each). The sample in question was CD4+ or CD8+ T cells sorted from blood, obtained in a trial of the OX40 agonist ivuxolimab. CDR3 in amino acids: CASSLGGTGKGEQFF. The CDR3 bases are TGTGCCAGCTCACTCGGGGGAACAGGGAAGGGTGAGCAGTTCTTC.